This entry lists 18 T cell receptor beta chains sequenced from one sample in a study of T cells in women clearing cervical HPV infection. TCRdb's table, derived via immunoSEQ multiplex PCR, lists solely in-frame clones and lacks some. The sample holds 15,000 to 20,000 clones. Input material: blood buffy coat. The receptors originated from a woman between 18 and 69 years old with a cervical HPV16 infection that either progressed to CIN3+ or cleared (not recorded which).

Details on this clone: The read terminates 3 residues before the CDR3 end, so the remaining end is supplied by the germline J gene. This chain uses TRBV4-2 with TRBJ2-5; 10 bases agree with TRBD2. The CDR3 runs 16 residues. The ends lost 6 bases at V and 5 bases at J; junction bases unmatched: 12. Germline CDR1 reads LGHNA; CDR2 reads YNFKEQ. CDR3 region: CASRTKAGGLEETQYF. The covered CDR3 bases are TGTGCCAGCAGAACCAAAGCGGGGGGGCTCGAGGAGACC.

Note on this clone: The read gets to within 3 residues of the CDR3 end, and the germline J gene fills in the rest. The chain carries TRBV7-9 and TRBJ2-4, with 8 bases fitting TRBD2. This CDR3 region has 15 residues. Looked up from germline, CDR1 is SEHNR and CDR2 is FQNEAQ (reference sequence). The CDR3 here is CASSLTGGDDYGQYF. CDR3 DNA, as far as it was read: TGTGCCAGCAGCTTAACCGGGGGGGATGACTATGGT.

CDR3 DNA, as far as it was read: TGTGCCACCCGGGGGAGGGACGTTCTGGGTAGCGAG. Protein sequence: CATRGRDVLGSE. In full, the CDR3 reads CATRGRDVLGSEQYF. The chain couples TRBV19 to TRBJ2-7; TRBD2 aligns across 7 bases. The CDR3 is cut off 3 residues early in the read; its end comes from the germline J gene. This CDR3 has 15 residues. The germline V gene has CDR1 LNHDA and CDR2 SQIVND (reference sequence). V lost 10 bases to trimming and J lost 6 bases; unmatched junction nucleotides: 18.

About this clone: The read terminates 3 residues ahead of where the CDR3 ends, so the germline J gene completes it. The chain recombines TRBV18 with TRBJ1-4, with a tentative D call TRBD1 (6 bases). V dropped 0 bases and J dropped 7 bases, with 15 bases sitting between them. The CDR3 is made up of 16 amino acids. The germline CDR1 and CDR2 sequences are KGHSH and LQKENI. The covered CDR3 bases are TGTGCCAGCTCACCACCGGGGGCAGGGCAGGTTGAAAAA. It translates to CASSPPGAGQVEK. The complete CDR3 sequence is CASSPPGAGQVEKLFF. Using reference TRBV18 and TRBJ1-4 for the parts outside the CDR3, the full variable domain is NAGVMQNPRHLVRRRGQEARLRCSPMKGHSHVYWYRQLPEEGLKFMVYLQKENIIDESGMPKERFSAEFPKEGPSILRIQQVVRGDSAAYFCASSPPGAGQVEKLFFGSGTQLSVL.

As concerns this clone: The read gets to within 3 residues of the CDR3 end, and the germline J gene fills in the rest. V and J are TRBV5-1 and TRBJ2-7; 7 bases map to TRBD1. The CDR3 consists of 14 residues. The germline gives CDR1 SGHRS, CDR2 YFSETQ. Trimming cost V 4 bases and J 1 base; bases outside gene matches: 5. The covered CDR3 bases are TGCGCCAGCAGCAATCCGGGACAGTCCTACGAG. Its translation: CASSNPGQSYE. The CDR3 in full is CASSNPGQSYEQYF.

CDR3 DNA, as far as it was read: TGTGCCAGCAGTTTGACGGGACAGAGCACAGATACG. It is translated as CASSLTGQSTDT. The complete CDR3 protein is CASSLTGQSTDTQYF. The chain has TRBV28 and TRBJ2-3, with 7 bases aligning to TRBD1. The read ends 3 residues early relative to the CDR3; the germline J gene fills the gap. Germline CDR1 is MDHEN and CDR2 is SYDVKM. The CDR3 runs to 15 residues. With V trimmed by 3 bases and J by 0 bases, 3 bases remained unmatched. The whole variable domain, remainder taken from reference TRBV28 and TRBJ2-3, is DVKVTQSSRYLVKRTGEKVFLECVQDMDHENMFWYRQDPGLGLRLIYFSYDVKMKEKGDIPEGYSVSREKKERFSLILESASTNQTSMYLCASSLTGQSTDTQYFGPGTRLTVL.

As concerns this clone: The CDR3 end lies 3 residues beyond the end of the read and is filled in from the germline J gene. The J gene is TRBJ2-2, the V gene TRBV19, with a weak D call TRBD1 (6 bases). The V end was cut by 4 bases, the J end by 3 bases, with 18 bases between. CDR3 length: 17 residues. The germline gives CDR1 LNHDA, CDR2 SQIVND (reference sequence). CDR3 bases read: TGTGCCAGTAGTAAAGAGCTACGGGACACCTACACCGGGGAG. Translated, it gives CASSKELRDTYTGE. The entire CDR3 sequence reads CASSKELRDTYTGELFF. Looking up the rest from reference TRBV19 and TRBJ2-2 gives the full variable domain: DGGITQSPKYLFRKEGQNVTLSCEQNLNHDAMYWYRQDPGQGLRLIYYSQIVNDFQKGDIAEGYSVSREKKESFPLTVTSAQKNPTAFYLCASSKELRDTYTGELFFGEGSRLTVL.

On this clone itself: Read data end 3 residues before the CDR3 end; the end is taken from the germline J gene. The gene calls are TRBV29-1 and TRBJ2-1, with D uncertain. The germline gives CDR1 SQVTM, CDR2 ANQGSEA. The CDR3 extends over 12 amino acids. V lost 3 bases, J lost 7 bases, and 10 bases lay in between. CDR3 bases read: TGCAGCGTTGACTGGTTAGGGAATGAG. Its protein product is CSVDWLGNE. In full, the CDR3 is CSVDWLGNEQFF.

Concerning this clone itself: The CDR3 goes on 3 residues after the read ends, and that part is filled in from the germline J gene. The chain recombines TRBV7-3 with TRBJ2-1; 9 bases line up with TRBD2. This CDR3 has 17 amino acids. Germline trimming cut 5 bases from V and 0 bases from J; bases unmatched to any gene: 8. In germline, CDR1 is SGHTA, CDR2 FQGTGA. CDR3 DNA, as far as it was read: TGTGCCAGCAGCCCCTGGACTAGCGTACACTCCTACAATGAG. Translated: CASSPWTSVHSYNE. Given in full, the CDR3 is CASSPWTSVHSYNEQFF.

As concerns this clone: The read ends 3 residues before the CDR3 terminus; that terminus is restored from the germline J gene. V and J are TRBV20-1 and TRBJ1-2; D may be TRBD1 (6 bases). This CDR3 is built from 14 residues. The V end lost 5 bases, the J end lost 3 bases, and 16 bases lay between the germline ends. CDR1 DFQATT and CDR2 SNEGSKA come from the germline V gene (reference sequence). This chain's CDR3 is CSAPGRTEDYGYTF. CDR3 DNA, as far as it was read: TGCAGTGCTCCCGGAAGGACAGAAGACTATGGC.

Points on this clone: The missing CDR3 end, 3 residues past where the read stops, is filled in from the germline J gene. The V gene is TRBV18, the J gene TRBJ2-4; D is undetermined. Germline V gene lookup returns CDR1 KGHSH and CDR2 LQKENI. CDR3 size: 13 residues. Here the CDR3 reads CASSPRQDDGQYF. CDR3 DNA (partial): TGTGCCAGCTCACCCCGGCAGGATGATGGT.

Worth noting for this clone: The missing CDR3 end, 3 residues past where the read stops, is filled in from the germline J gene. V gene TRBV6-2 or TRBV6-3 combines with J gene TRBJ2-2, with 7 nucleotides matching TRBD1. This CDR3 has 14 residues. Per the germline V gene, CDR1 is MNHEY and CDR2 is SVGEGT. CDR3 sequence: CASTPQGRGTPLFF. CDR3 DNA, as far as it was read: TGTGCCAGCACCCCACAGGGGCGAGGGACACCG.

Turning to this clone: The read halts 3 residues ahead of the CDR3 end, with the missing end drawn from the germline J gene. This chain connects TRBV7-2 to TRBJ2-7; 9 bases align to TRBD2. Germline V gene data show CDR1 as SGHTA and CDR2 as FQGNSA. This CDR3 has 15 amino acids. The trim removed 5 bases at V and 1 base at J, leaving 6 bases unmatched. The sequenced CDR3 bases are TGTGCCAGCAGCCCAGCGGGGGGTCTTTCCTACGAG. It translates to CASSPAGGLSYE. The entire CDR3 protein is CASSPAGGLSYEQYF.

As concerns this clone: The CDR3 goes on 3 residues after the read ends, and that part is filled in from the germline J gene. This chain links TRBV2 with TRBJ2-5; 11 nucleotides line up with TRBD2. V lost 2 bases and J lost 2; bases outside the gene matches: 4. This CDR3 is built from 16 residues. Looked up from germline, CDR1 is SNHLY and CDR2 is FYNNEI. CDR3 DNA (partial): TGTGCCAGCAGTGAATCCCCTAGCGGGGGGCAAGAGACC. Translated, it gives CASSESPSGGQET. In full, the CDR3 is CASSESPSGGQETQYF. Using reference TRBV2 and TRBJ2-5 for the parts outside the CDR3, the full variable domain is EPEVTQTPSHQVTQMGQEVILRCVPISNHLYFYWYRQILGQKVEFLVSFYNNEISEKSEIFDDQFSVERPDGSNFTLKIRSTKLEDSAMYFCASSESPSGGQETQYFGPGTRLLVL.

The CDR3 here is CASSVGMGQGGTDTQYF. The covered CDR3 bases are TGTGCCAGCAGCGTAGGAATGGGACAGGGTGGAACAGATACG. The chain has TRBV9 and TRBJ2-3, with 9 positions matching TRBD1. The observed sequence ends 3 residues before the CDR3 terminus, with the missing tail filled in from the germline J gene. Germline CDR1 reads SGDLS; CDR2 reads YYNGEE. After removal of 0 bases from V and 3 bases from J, the junction contained 8 bases not matched to a gene. The CDR3 consists of 17 residues.

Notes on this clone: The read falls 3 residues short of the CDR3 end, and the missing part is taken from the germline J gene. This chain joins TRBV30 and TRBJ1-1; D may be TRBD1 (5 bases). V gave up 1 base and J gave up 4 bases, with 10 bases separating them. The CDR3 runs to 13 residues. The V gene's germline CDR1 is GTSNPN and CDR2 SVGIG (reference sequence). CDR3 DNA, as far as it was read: TGTGCCTGGAGTGGAGTTAGGGGCACTGAA. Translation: CAWSGVRGTE. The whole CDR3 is CAWSGVRGTEAFF.

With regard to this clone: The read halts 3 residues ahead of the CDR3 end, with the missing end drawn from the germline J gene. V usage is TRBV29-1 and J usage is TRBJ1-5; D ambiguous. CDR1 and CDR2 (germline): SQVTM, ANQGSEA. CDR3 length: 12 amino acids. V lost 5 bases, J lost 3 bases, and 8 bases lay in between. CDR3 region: CSVSHLNQPQHF. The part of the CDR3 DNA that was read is TGCAGCGTTAGCCACCTCAATCAGCCC.

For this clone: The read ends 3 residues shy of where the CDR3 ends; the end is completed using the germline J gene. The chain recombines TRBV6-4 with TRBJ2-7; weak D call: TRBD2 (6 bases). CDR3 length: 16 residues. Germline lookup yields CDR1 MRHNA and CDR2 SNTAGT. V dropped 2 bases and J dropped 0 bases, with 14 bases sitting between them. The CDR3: CASSDQGGASSYEQYF. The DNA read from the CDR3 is TGTGCCAGCAGTGACCAAGGCGGGGCGAGCTCCTACGAG.